This TCR beta chain was recorded in a study of blood T cell repertoires in COVID-19. Assay used: immunoSEQ multiplex PCR; TCRdb lists only in-frame clones, some missing. The sample lists hundreds of thousands of clones, about 86% occurring once. From germline, CDR1 is KGHDR and CDR2 SFDVKD. Germline trimming cut 5 bases from V and 6 bases from J; bases unmatched to any gene: 4. There are 14 residues in the CDR3. Sequencing was done on a sample of peripheral blood. The receptor was isolated from a woman aged 50 to 60 with acute or convalescent COVID-19. The chain joins TRBV24-1 to TRBJ2-1; the match to TRBD1 covers 9 bases. CDR3: CATSGGQGSNEQFF. For the CDR3, the DNA is TGTGCCACCAGTGGGGGACAGGGTTCCAATGAGCAGTTCTTC.